The 10 T cell receptor beta chains presented below share a single source sample, sequenced in a study of cytomegalovirus exposure and HLA in healthy donors. This PCR relied on a set of 60 Vbeta primers and 13 Jbeta primers. Some clones are missing from TCRdb's copy, which holds only in-frame ones; the method was immunoSEQ multiplex PCR. The sample holds about 160,000 clones, around 78% seen once. Sequencing used PBMCs. The receptors originated from a young woman in good health and CMV-seronegative.

The CDR3 DNA reads TGTGCCAGCTCACCACCCCCCGGGACAGGGGGCTCTAACACTGAAGCTTTCTTT. It codes for CASSPPPGTGGSNTEAFF. This chain connects TRBV18 to TRBJ1-1; 12 bases line up with TRBD1. V was pared by 0 bases and J by 2 bases, with 7 bases of the junction left unmatched. Germline V gene sequence: CDR1 KGHSH, CDR2 LQKENI. The CDR3 extends over 18 amino acids.

This rearrangement joins TRBV6-1 to TRBJ1-2; TRBD1 is a possible D gene (6 bases). The CDR3 runs 13 residues. V lost 6 bases and J lost 8, with 16 bases in between. The germline V gene has CDR1 MNHNS and CDR2 SASEGT. CDR3 residues: CASSLDRSGGYTF. The CDR3 DNA reads as TGTGCCAGCAGCCTCGACAGGTCTGGGGGCTACACCTTC.

This clone appeared a few times. The CDR3 loop reads CASSLAGQETILYYGYTF. CDR3 nucleotide sequence: TGCGCCAGCAGCTTGGCCGGGCAGGAGACTATCCTTTACTATGGCTACACCTTC. This chain joins TRBV5-1 and TRBJ1-2; no clear D gene. Germline V gene lookup returns CDR1 SGHRS and CDR2 YFSETQ. V was pared by 0 bases and J by 3 bases, with 21 bases between. The CDR3 sequence is 18 residues long.

The chain is built from TRBV28 and TRBJ1-2, with 9 bases lining up with TRBD1. V was pared by 5 bases and J by 2 bases, with 3 bases of the junction left unmatched. The CDR3 has 14 residues. The germline V gene has CDR1 MDHEN and CDR2 SYDVKM. The DNA of the CDR3 is TGTGCCAGCAGTGAACAGGGGGCAAACTATGGCTACACCTTC. This sequence encodes CASSEQGANYGYTF.

V gene TRBV4-3 combines with J gene TRBJ2-3; 8 nucleotides match TRBD2. Germline values: CDR1 LGHNA, CDR2 YSLEER. V dropped 0 bases and J dropped 2; count of bases not matched to a gene: 7. CDR3 length equals 17 residues. CDR3 residues: CASSQDRRGGLTDTQYF. The DNA for the CDR3 is TGCGCCAGCAGCCAAGACCGACGGGGGGGCCTCACAGATACGCAGTATTTT.

The gene calls are TRBV28 and TRBJ1-1, with D unresolved. Deletions cut 5 bases from V and 4 bases from J, with 17 bases between. The germline V gene encodes CDR1 MDHEN and CDR2 SYDVKM. CDR3 size: 15 residues. CDR3 protein: CASSIPAEQITEAFF. The DNA for the CDR3 is TGTGCCAGCAGTATTCCCGCAGAACAGATCACTGAAGCTTTCTTT.

As concerns this clone: Other DNA sequences of this sample code for an identical CDR3. The chain employs TRBV11-3 and TRBJ2-1; 9 bases are a match to TRBD2. The germline CDR1 and CDR2 sequences are SGHNT and YENEEA. The CDR3 covers 15 residues. After removal of 2 bases from V and 4 bases from J, the junction contained 3 bases not matched to a gene. CDR3 in DNA: TGTGCCAGCAGCTTACGGCTAGCGGGATACAATGAGCAGTTCTTC. The encoded protein is CASSLRLAGYNEQFF.

This clone has just a few counts. The V call is TRBV27, the J call TRBJ2-7; possibly TRBD2 for D (5 bases). The CDR3 covers 15 residues. CDR1 and CDR2 from the germline V gene are MNHEY and SMNVEV (reference sequence). V lost 5 bases and J 0 bases, leaving 14 bases between the germline ends. CDR3 sequence: CASSRRAASSYEQYV. The CDR3 DNA follows: TGTGCCAGCAGTCGTCGAGCGGCGAGCTCCTACGAGCAGTACGTC.

This chain links TRBV4-3 with TRBJ2-1, with 7 bases aligning to TRBD1. The length of the CDR3 is 16 residues. The germline V gene encodes CDR1 LGHNA and CDR2 YSLEER. Trimming at V came to 0 bases and at J to 4 bases, leaving 6 bases not matched to a gene. In DNA, the CDR3 is TGCGCCAGCAGCCAAGAAGTCAGGGGGAAGTACAATGAGCAGTTCTTC. Residues: CASSQEVRGKYNEQFF.

The gene calls are TRBV2 and TRBJ2-7; no reliable D call. Germline V CDR1 and CDR2: SNHLY, FYNNEI. Trimming cost V 3 bases and J 2 bases, with 8 bases left between them. This CDR3 comprises 13 residues. This CDR3 is CASSDEFTYEQYF. DNA for the CDR3: TGTGCCAGCAGTGACGAGTTCACCTACGAGCAGTACTTC.